This T cell receptor (beta chain) comes out of a study of CD8 T cells in ankylosing spondylitis. Study-level results: A subset of motif variants has previously been described in the synovial fluid and blood of reactive arthritis. Clones that were linked to disease were CD8+ and were relatively rare in peripheral blood. Enrichment of disease-linked clones was reportedly significant in matched ankylosing spondylitis synovial fluid.

As for this clonotype: Antigen unknown.

TCRdb reprocessed the 5' RACE reads with MiXCR, giving one entry per CDR3 protein. The sample lists about 90,000 distinct CDR3 sequences; around 26% were seen once. Unmatched junction bases numbered 4, after V lost 6 bases and J lost 2 bases. The germline CDR1 and CDR2 sequences are SNHLY and FYNNEI. The CDR3 covers 14 residues. The specimen was blood, either unsorted or a sorted T cell fraction (not recorded which). The chain joins TRBV2 to TRBJ2-3; 8 bases are shared with TRBD1. This clonotype originated in a male donor with ankylosing spondylitis or in good health (not recorded which). This chain's CDR3 is CASSEDRATDTQYF. CDR3 bases: TGTGCCAGCAGCGAGGACAGGGCCACAGATACGCAGTATTTT.